This TCR beta chain originates from a study of shared clonotypes between healthy human individuals. Findings and limits, study-wide: Naive subsets, compared against memory subsets, generally had larger estimated richness values. The rarefaction results pointed to incomplete sorted-subset sequencing despite large depth. How much donors shared clonotypes was expected to be affected by sequencing depth.

Points on this clone: The antigen is not known.

Trimming took 3 bases from V and 3 from J; bases not matched to a gene: 8. The CDR3 totals 18 residues. Germline V gene sequence: CDR1 ENHRY, CDR2 SYGVKD. Healthy HIV-negative adults with no recent acute infections or vaccinations were recruited as donors. TCRdb's copy holds only in-frame clones and misses some; the assay was immunoSEQ multiplex PCR. Here the sample spans 1.4 million to 1.5 million clones, roughly 97% being singletons. This chain joins TRBV10-3 and TRBJ2-3; 14 bases match TRBD2. The sequence came from a man in his thirties or forties in good health. Sequencing input: naive CD4+ T cells sorted from blood. The subset was: CD45RA+ positively selected. The CDR3 protein is CAISDPPGTSGSTDTQYF. The CDR3 nucleotides are TGTGCCATCAGTGATCCCCCCGGGACTAGCGGGAGTACAGATACGCAGTATTTT.